This is a list of T cell receptor beta chains from one sample in a study of neurological immune-mediated disorders. MiXCR, run by TCRdb on the 5' RACE reads, gives a single entry per CDR3 protein. The top ten hold around 3.5% of the sample, which has 60,000 to 80,000 distinct CDR3 sequences, around 5% seen once. Sequenced input: PBMCs. The receptor set was obtained from a woman aged 50 to 60 with multiple sclerosis. Both conserved end residues are part of each CDR3. D genes are given only for firm matches. Size is omitted from some rows. Given values are once, few, many or a class for expanded clones.

D	V	size	J	DNA	CDR3
TRBD2	TRBV7-3	many	TRBJ2-5	TGTGCCAGCAGCTCGGGAGGCTCCTACCAAGAGACCCAGTACTTC	CASSSGGSYQETQYF
-	TRBV10-3	many	TRBJ2-5	TGTGCCATCAGTGGGACCTCCGGGCCAGAGACCCAGTACTTC	CAISGTSGPETQYF
TRBD2	TRBV20-1	many	TRBJ2-1	TGCAGTGCTAGAGTACGGGGGGTGTACAATGAGCAGTTCTTC	CSARVRGVYNEQFF
-	TRBV20-1	many	TRBJ1-3	TGCAGTGCGCCTACAGGAGGCTCTGGAAACACCATATATTTT	CSAPTGGSGNTIYF
-	TRBV5-5	many	TRBJ1-2	TGTGCCAGCAGCTCCTCACTTAAATATGGCTACACCTTC	CASSSSLKYGYTF
-	TRBV13	many	TRBJ2-3	TGTGCCAGCAGGAAGCTCCCAGATGAGGATACGCAGTATTTT	CASRKLPDEDTQYF
-	TRBV6-5	many	TRBJ2-1	TGTGCCAGCAGTTACTCGAAAGGCATCGGGAATGAGCAGTTCTTC	CASSYSKGIGNEQFF
TRBD1	TRBV5-1	many	TRBJ2-5	TGCGCCAGCAAGGAGACAGGGAAGGGGGAGACCCAGTACTTC	CASKETGKGETQYF
-	TRBV5-8	few	TRBJ2-3	TGTGCCAGCAGCTCGGGATATTTGAGCACAGATACGCAGTATTTT	CASSSGYLSTDTQYF
TRBD1	TRBV3-1	-	TRBJ1-4	TGTGCCAGCAGCTACTCGCCGGGACAGGGAGAAAAACTGTTTTTT	CASSYSPGQGEKLFF
-	TRBV5-1	many	TRBJ2-5	TGCGCCAGCAGCTTGGATGGGGTACTGGAGACCCAGTACTTC	CASSLDGVLETQYF
-	TRBV5-1	many	TRBJ2-3	TGCGCCAGCAGCTTGGACGGGATTGAGGATACGCAGTATTTT	CASSLDGIEDTQYF
TRBD1	TRBV12-3/TRBV12-4	many	TRBJ1-5	TGTGCCAGCAGTTTAGGAAACAGGGGACGGGAGCCCCAGCATTTT	CASSLGNRGREPQHF
-	TRBV9	many	TRBJ2-5	TGTGCCAGCAGCCCCTTTTGGGGACAAGAGACCCAGTACTTC	CASSPFWGQETQYF
-	TRBV7-2	many	TRBJ2-6	TGTGCCAGCAGTTCTGCACCCCGCTCTGGGGCCAACGTCCTGACTTTC	CASSSAPRSGANVLTF
TRBD1	TRBV14	many	TRBJ2-2	TGTGCCAGCAGCCAAGAACAGGGGGTCCCCTTTGGCGGGGAGCTGTTTTTT	CASSQEQGVPFGGELFF
-	TRBV6-6	many	TRBJ2-5	TGTGCCAGCAAAAGAACAGAAGAGACCCAGTACTTC	CASKRTEETQYF
-	TRBV6-5	many	TRBJ2-7	TGTGCCAGCAGTTACATAGCGACTGCATCCTACGAGCAGTACTTC	CASSYIATASYEQYF
TRBD1	TRBV12-3/TRBV12-4	many	TRBJ1-1	TGTGCCAGCAGTCTGGACAGGCTGAACACTGAAGCTTTCTTT	CASSLDRLNTEAFF
TRBD1	TRBV29-1	-	TRBJ2-7	TGCAGCGTCCTCGGGACAGAGAGATCCTACGAGCAGTACTTC	CSVLGTERSYEQYF
-	TRBV5-1	many	TRBJ2-3	TGCGCCAGCAGCTTGGCGGCAGAAACAGATACGCAGTATTTT	CASSLAAETDTQYF
-	TRBV6-2/TRBV6-3	many	TRBJ2-7	TGTGCCAGCCGACTCGCCTACGAGCAGTACTTC	CASRLAYEQYF
-	TRBV5-1	many	TRBJ2-7	TGCGCCAGCAGCCCTAAGGACCGCGACCATGGCGAGCAGTACTTC	CASSPKDRDHGEQYF
-	TRBV12-3/TRBV12-4	many	TRBJ1-5	TGTGCCAGCAGTTTTTACCGGGGGGACCAGCCCCAGCATTTT	CASSFYRGDQPQHF
-	TRBV4-1	many	TRBJ2-7	TGCGCCAGCAGCCAAGATTCTACTATTTACTACGAGCAGTACTTC	CASSQDSTIYYEQYF
-	TRBV5-1	many	TRBJ1-1	TGCGCCAGCACTCCAGGCGCCTACACTGAAGCTTTCTTT	CASTPGAYTEAFF
-	TRBV7-9	-	TRBJ1-1	TGTGCCAGCAGCGATAGTGGGATGAACACTGAAGCTTTCTTT	CASSDSGMNTEAFF
-	TRBV28	many	TRBJ1-2	TGTGCCAGCAGATATAGGGTACGCTATGGCTACACCTTC	CASRYRVRYGYTF
-	TRBV7-2	many	TRBJ2-3	TGTGCCAGCAGCTTAGTGGCCTGGGGTCGCACAGATACGCAGTATTTT	CASSLVAWGRTDTQYF
TRBD1	TRBV27	many	TRBJ2-7	TGTGCCAGCGGACAGGGGGCATCCTACGAGCAGTACTTC	CASGQGASYEQYF
-	TRBV10-3	many	TRBJ2-5	TGTGCCATCAGTGAGTCGGGGGGAGAGACCCAGTACTTC	CAISESGGETQYF
TRBD2	TRBV7-9	few	TRBJ2-1	TGTGCCAGCAGTACCGGGACTAGCATAGACAATGAGCAGTTCTTC	CASSTGTSIDNEQFF
-	TRBV10-3	few	TRBJ1-5	TGTGCCATCAGTGAGTCGCGGGATAGACAGCCCCAGAATTTT	CAISESRDRQPQNF
-	TRBV7-8	many	TRBJ1-4	TGTGCCAGCAGCCAATACCTAGGGGGACTCGAAAAACTGTTTTTT	CASSQYLGGLEKLFF
TRBD1	TRBV5-1	many	TRBJ2-2	TGCGCCAGCAGCTTGAAGGGACAGGGCACCGGGGAGCTGTTTTTT	CASSLKGQGTGELFF
-	TRBV25-1	many	TRBJ1-2	TGTGCCAGCGGTACAGGGTATGGCTACACCTTC	CASGTGYGYTF
-	TRBV5-1	many	TRBJ2-2	TGCGCCAGCAGCCGGCGGGGGAACACCGGGGAGCTGTTTTTT	CASSRRGNTGELFF
-	TRBV9	many	TRBJ2-1	TGTGCCAGCAGCACCTGGGCTAGGGGGACCGATGAGCAGTTCTTC	CASSTWARGTDEQFF
-	TRBV10-3	many	TRBJ1-1	TGTGCCATCAGGAGGGATGGCACTGAAGCTTTCTTT	CAIRRDGTEAFF
-	TRBV15	-	TRBJ1-4	TGTGCCACCAGCAGAGATAGAGGAGAAAAACTGTTTTTT	CATSRDRGEKLFF
TRBD1	TRBV24-1	many	TRBJ1-1	TGTGCCACCAGTGATCCCCGACAGGGAGTAGGTGAAGCTTTCTTT	CATSDPRQGVGEAFF
-	TRBV11-2	few	TRBJ2-1	TGTGCCAGCAGCTTCCCTCCGGGCTCCTACAATGAGCAGTTCTTC	CASSFPPGSYNEQFF
-	TRBV6-1	many	TRBJ1-2	TGTGCCACCGACCGAGATGGGGATTATGGCTACACCTTC	CATDRDGDYGYTF
TRBD1	TRBV7-2	-	TRBJ2-3	TGTGCCAGCAGCTTACCCAGGGGGCGGCCATCGGGGTCGGATACGCAGTATTTT	CASSLPRGRPSGSDTQYF
-	TRBV6-1	-	TRBJ1-2	TGTGCCAGCTGGGGTACCGGCTATGGCTACACCTTC	CASWGTGYGYTF
-	TRBV20-1	many	TRBJ2-3	TGCAGTGCCCGCTTGGTGGCACAATATTACACAGATACGCAGTATTTT	CSARLVAQYYTDTQYF
TRBD1	TRBV27	many	TRBJ1-5	TGTGCCAGCAGTTTGACAGGGTCTAGCAATCAGCCCCAGCATTTT	CASSLTGSSNQPQHF
TRBD2	TRBV20-1	many	TRBJ2-7	TGCAGTGCTAGAGAGGGTGGACTAGCGGGTTACGAGCAGTACTTC	CSAREGGLAGYEQYF
-	TRBV7-9	many	TRBJ2-5	TGTGCCAGCAGCCCCGCTCTGCTAGGCGTAGGGACCCAGTACTTC	CASSPALLGVGTQYF
-	TRBV7-3	many	TRBJ2-6	TGTGCCAGCAGCTTTGACAGCAACGTCCTGACTTTC	CASSFDSNVLTF
TRBD2	TRBV9	many	TRBJ2-1	TGTGCCAGCAGCGTACTAGCGGGGGGGCTAAATGAGCAGTTCTTC	CASSVLAGGLNEQFF
TRBD2	TRBV5-1	many	TRBJ2-3	TGCGCCAGCAGCCCGGGAGGGGGATACGTTGCGCAGTATTTT	CASSPGGGYVAQYF
-	TRBV7-2	many	TRBJ1-2	TGTGCCAGCAGCGCGACCCCAGGGTCTGGCTACACCTTC	CASSATPGSGYTF
-	TRBV3-1	-	TRBJ1-1	TGTGCCAGCAGCCAACAAGACACTGAAGCTTTCTTT	CASSQQDTEAFF
TRBD2	TRBV11-2	many	TRBJ2-3	TGTGCCAGCAGCTTCGGGGGGGCCATAGATACGCAGTATTTT	CASSFGGAIDTQYF
-	TRBV9	many	TRBJ1-1	TGTGCCAGCAGCGTAGTTCCAGGGGCGGGCACTGAAGCTTTCTTT	CASSVVPGAGTEAFF
-	TRBV5-1	many	TRBJ2-7	TGCGCCAGCAGCCGCGACTCCGGACCTACCTACGAGCAGTACTTC	CASSRDSGPTYEQYF
-	TRBV5-5	few	TRBJ2-7	TGTGCCAGCAGCAGAAGAGGTGGGGACGGATCCTACGAGCAGTACTTC	CASSRRGGDGSYEQYF
TRBD1	TRBV7-2	few	TRBJ2-4	TGTGCCAGCAGCTCCCCTCATGACAGGGATGATCTAGCCAAAAAAATTCAGTACTTC	CASSSPHDRDDLAKKIQYF
-	TRBV2	many	TRBJ1-5	TGTGCCAGCAGCAAAGGAGAGGTTAGCAATCAGCCCCAGCATTTT	CASSKGEVSNQPQHF